The rows below give T cell receptor beta chains drawn from one sample of a study of cytomegalovirus exposure and HLA in healthy donors. The method was immunoSEQ multiplex PCR; TCRdb's version includes in-frame clones alone and lacks a portion of them. The sample has some 130,000 clones, and its top ten clones hold around 1.6%. Sequenced: PBMCs. The receptors here all came from a woman aged 35 to 49 in good health and CMV-seropositive. Both conserved end residues are part of each CDR3. D genes are given only for firm matches.

>TRBD1|TRBJ1-1|TRBV19
CASTWTGGRAFF
TGTGCCAGTACCTGGACAGGGGGGCGAGCTTTCTTT
>NA|TRBJ1-1|TRBV18
CASSPSQGPNTEAFF
TGTGCCAGCTCGCCGTCCCAGGGCCCCAACACTGAAGCTTTCTTT
>TRBD1|TRBJ1-2|TRBV9
CASSAGTGGGYTF
TGTGCCAGCAGCGCCGGGACAGGAGGAGGCTACACCTTC
>TRBD2|TRBJ2-1|TRBV28
CASTLAGHDNEQFF
TGTGCCAGCACCCTAGCGGGGCACGACAATGAGCAGTTCTTC
>TRBD1|TRBJ2-5|TRBV5-1
CASSLQGATLETQYF
TGCGCCAGCAGCTTGCAGGGGGCGACTCTGGAGACCCAGTACTTC
>NA|TRBJ1-6|TRBV5-1
CASSFGLFPGSYNSPLHF
TGCGCCAGCAGTTTTGGACTCTTTCCCGGCTCCTATAATTCACCCCTCCACTTT
>NA|TRBJ2-7|TRBV28
CASSSPGGLVLSYEQYF
TGTGCCAGCAGTTCCCCGGGTGGCCTAGTTTTATCCTACGAGCAGTACTTC
>TRBD1|TRBJ1-2|TRBV5-6
CASRPSGTGLNYGYTF
TGTGCCAGCAGACCTTCCGGGACAGGGTTGAACTATGGCTACACCTTC
>TRBD1|TRBJ2-7|TRBV25-1
CASSYSGQGSYEQYF
TGTGCCAGCAGTTATTCTGGACAGGGGAGCTACGAGCAGTACTTC
>TRBD1|TRBJ2-3|TRBV4-1
CASSQPWTGQKYTDTQYF
TGCGCCAGCAGCCAACCCTGGACAGGGCAGAAATATACAGATACGCAGTATTTT
>TRBD2|TRBJ2-2|TRBV9
CASSGTSGAAGELFF
TGTGCCAGCAGCGGGACTAGCGGGGCAGCCGGGGAGCTGTTTTTT
>NA|TRBJ2-7|TRBV21-1
CASSKRLTGTAPYEQYF
TGTGCCAGCAGCAAACGTCTCACCGGGACAGCGCCCTACGAGCAGTACTTC
>NA|TRBJ2-5|TRBV7-4
CASSLPLRGSGQETQYF
TGTGCCAGCAGCTTACCCCTGAGAGGTAGCGGCCAAGAGACCCAGTACTTC
>NA|TRBJ1-2|TRBV6-5
CASRTGHDGYTF
TGTGCCAGCAGAACGGGACATGATGGCTACACCTTC
>TRBD2|TRBJ2-1|TRBV19
CASSSFLSTSGSRGGSYNEQFF
TGTGCCAGTAGTTCGTTCCTGTCGACTAGCGGGAGTCGCGGGGGCTCCTACAATGAGCAGTTCTTC
>NA|TRBJ1-5|TRBV4-1
CASSQGQGDQPQHF
TGCGCCAGCAGCCAAGGCCAAGGGGATCAGCCCCAGCATTTT
>TRBD1|TRBJ2-7|TRBV7-2
CASSPYTQGARGYEQYF
TGTGCCAGCAGCCCATATACACAGGGGGCGAGAGGGTACGAGCAGTACTTC
>NA|TRBJ1-3|TRBV27
CASSLDGFSGNTIYF
TGTGCCAGCAGCCTAGACGGTTTCTCTGGAAACACCATATATTTT
>NA|TRBJ1-2|TRBV14
CASSQEEYGYTF
TGTGCCAGCAGCCAAGAAGAGTATGGCTACACCTTC
>NA|TRBJ2-1|TRBV19
CASSIGRGQVGYNEQFF
TGTGCCAGTAGTATAGGGAGGGGCCAGGTAGGTTACAATGAGCAGTTCTTC
>NA|TRBJ2-7|TRBV5-1
CASSWGDSSYEQYF
TGCGCCAGCAGCTGGGGGGACAGTTCCTACGAGCAGTACTTC
>NA|TRBJ1-1|TRBV5-1
CASSLVPVLLNTEAFF
TGCGCCAGCAGCTTGGTGCCGGTATTATTGAACACTGAAGCTTTCTTT
>NA|TRBJ1-4|TRBV7-3
CASSQGAGKEKLFF
TGTGCCAGCAGCCAAGGGGCAGGAAAGGAAAAACTGTTTTTT
>TRBD2|TRBJ2-5|TRBV6-4
CASSFRGLAGVGETQYF
TGTGCCAGCAGTTTCCGGGGACTAGCGGGAGTTGGGGAGACCCAGTACTTC
>TRBD2|TRBJ2-1|TRBV25-1
CASSDLLAGAYNEQFF
TGTGCCAGCAGTGACCTACTAGCGGGAGCCTACAATGAGCAGTTCTTC
>NA|TRBJ2-5|TRBV19
CASSIVGAAETQYF
TGTGCCAGTAGTATAGTAGGCGCGGCGGAGACCCAGTACTTC
>TRBD1|TRBJ2-1|TRBV5-1
CASSLGTGSYNEQFF
TGCGCCAGCAGCTTGGGGACAGGCTCCTACAATGAGCAGTTCTTC
>TRBD2|TRBJ2-5|TRBV19
CASSPLAGDGWEQYF
TGTGCCAGTAGTCCTCTAGCGGGAGACGGTTGGGAGCAGTACTTC
>NA|TRBJ2-1|TRBV19
CASAPGRVNEQFF
TGTGCCAGTGCCCCGGGAAGGGTCAATGAGCAGTTCTTC
>NA|TRBJ2-7|TRBV30
CAWSEGLLEEQYF
TGTGCCTGGAGTGAGGGACTTTTGGAAGAGCAGTACTTC
>NA|TRBJ2-1|TRBV7-3
CASSLGQGTNYNEQFF
TGTGCCAGCAGCTTAGGGCAGGGGACGAATTACAATGAGCAGTTCTTC
>TRBD1|TRBJ2-5|TRBV7-7
CASSPGTGWETQYF
TGTGCCAGCAGTCCCGGGACAGGGTGGGAGACCCAGTACTTC
>NA|TRBJ1-1|TRBV11-1
CASSFYGTEAFF
TGTGCCAGCAGTTTCTACGGCACTGAAGCTTTCTTT
>TRBD2|TRBJ2-1|TRBV7-8
CASSLEASGRIRQFF
TGTGCCAGCAGCTTAGAAGCTAGCGGGAGAATCAGGCAGTTCTTC
>TRBD1|TRBJ2-5|TRBV28
CASSSGTGVRETQYF
TGTGCCAGCAGTTCAGGGACAGGGGTGAGGGAGACCCAGTACTTC
>TRBD1|TRBJ2-6|TRBV28
CASSFPRQTGGFGGANVLTF
TGTGCCAGCAGTTTCCCTAGACAGACAGGGGGTTTCGGTGGGGCCAACGTCCTGACTTTC
>TRBD2|TRBJ2-1|TRBV5-4
CASSPRTSGARDEQFF
TGTGCCAGCAGCCCAAGGACTAGCGGGGCAAGGGATGAGCAGTTCTTC
>TRBD1|TRBJ2-7|TRBV5-6
CASSEDRTYEQYF
TGTGCCAGCAGCGAGGACAGGACCTACGAGCAGTACTTC
>NA|TRBJ1-5|TRBV28
CASSLLTEVMPQHF
TGTGCCAGCAGTTTATTGACAGAGGTCATGCCCCAGCATTTT
>NA|TRBJ2-3|TRBV7-9
CASSLGTSKDTQYF
TGTGCCAGCAGCTTGGGGACTTCGAAGGATACGCAGTATTTT
>TRBD1|TRBJ2-6|TRBV10-1
CASEPGTGLTGANVLTF
TGCGCCAGCGAACCCGGGACAGGGTTAACTGGGGCCAACGTCCTGACTTTC
>TRBD2|TRBJ2-3|TRBV18
CASSSPGPGRADTQYF
TGTGCCAGCTCATCCCCTGGACCGGGGAGGGCAGATACGCAGTATTTT
>NA|TRBJ2-1|TRBV27
CASSLSGVNEQFF
TGTGCCAGCAGTTTATCCGGGGTCAATGAGCAGTTCTTC
>NA|TRBJ1-1|TRBV2
CASPPRELNTEAFF
TGTGCCAGCCCTCCCCGGGAGCTAAACACTGAAGCTTTCTTT
>NA|TRBJ2-3|TRBV4-1
CASSQDQVVTDTQYF
TGCGCCAGCAGCCAAGATCAAGTAGTAACAGATACGCAGTATTTT
>TRBD2|TRBJ2-1|TRBV9
CASSALAGATTEQFF
TGTGCCAGCAGCGCGCTAGCGGGAGCTACCACTGAGCAGTTCTTC
>NA|TRBJ2-7|TRBV28
CASSLGVYEQYF
TGTGCCAGCAGTTTAGGAGTTTACGAGCAGTACTTC
>TRBD2|TRBJ2-7|TRBV27
CASSFIGTKGEQYF
TGTGCCAGCAGTTTTATCGGGACTAAGGGCGAGCAGTACTTC
>NA|TRBJ2-1|TRBV9
CASSVGGRGSNEQFF
TGTGCCAGCAGCGTAGGGGGGCGTGGGTCCAATGAGCAGTTCTTC
>NA|TRBJ2-7|TRBV4-1
CASSQVPSAYEQYF
TGCGCCAGCAGCCAAGTCCCTTCCGCCTACGAGCAGTACTTC